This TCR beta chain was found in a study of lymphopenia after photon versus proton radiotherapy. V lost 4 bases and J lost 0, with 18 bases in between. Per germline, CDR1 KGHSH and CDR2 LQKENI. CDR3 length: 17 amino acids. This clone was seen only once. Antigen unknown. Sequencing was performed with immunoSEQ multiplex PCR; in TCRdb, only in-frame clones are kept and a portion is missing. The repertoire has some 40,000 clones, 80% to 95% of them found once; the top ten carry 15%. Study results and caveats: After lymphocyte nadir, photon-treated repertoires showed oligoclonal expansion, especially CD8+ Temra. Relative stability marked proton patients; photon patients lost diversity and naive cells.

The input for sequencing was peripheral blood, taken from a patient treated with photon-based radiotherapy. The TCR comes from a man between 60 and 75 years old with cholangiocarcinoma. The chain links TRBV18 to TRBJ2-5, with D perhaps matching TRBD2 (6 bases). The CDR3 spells CASSRTGTGRYQETQYF. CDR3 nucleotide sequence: TGTGCCAGCTCACGCACTGGGACTGGAAGGTACCAAGAGACCCAGTACTTC.